Sequencing of this T cell receptor (beta chain) was carried out in a study of shared clonotypes between healthy human individuals. In its sample, this clone was seen once. TCRdb's copy holds only in-frame clones and misses some; the assay was immunoSEQ multiplex PCR. Seen here are about 480,000 clones, around 74% observed once, and the top ten hold 10% to 15%. Germline V CDR1 and CDR2: MNHNY, SVGAGI (reference sequence). V shed 0 bases and J shed 5 bases, with 14 bases lying between them. This CDR3 comprises 16 residues. Sequencing was carried out using PBMCs. This TCR came from a woman between 40 and 50 years old in good health. Some clones in this sample may be carry-over from other donors' samples. The V call is TRBV6-6, the J call TRBJ2-1, with unresolved D. The CDR3 nucleotides read TGTGCCAGCAGTTACTCGAAGCCTAGTCCAGACAATGAGCAGTTCTTC. This gives the protein CASSYSKPSPDNEQFF.